These T cell receptor beta chains were read from a single sample in a study of T-cell memory formation after mild COVID-19. In TCRdb, the 5' RACE reads were re-called with MiXCR into one record per CDR3 protein. The sample holds 120,000 to 150,000 distinct CDR3 sequences, 6% to 7% seen once. Sequencing was done on a sample of PBMCs or a T cell subset sorted from them (not recorded which). These receptors were obtained from an adult woman who had mild COVID-19 (a few samples of this study predate the infection). Cell type and time point are not known. Both conserved end residues are part of each CDR3. A D gene is named only where the DNA matches it firmly. The size field is filled for only some rows; it gives once, few, many or a size class.

D gene: .; V gene: TRBV30; J gene: TRBJ2-5; clone size: .; CDR3 protein: CAWSRGHQETQYF; CDR3 DNA: TGTGCCTGGAGTCGTGGGCACCAAGAGACCCAGTACTTC
D gene: .; V gene: TRBV5-8; J gene: TRBJ1-5; clone size: many; CDR3 protein: CASSLIRGNQPQHF; CDR3 DNA: TGTGCCAGCAGCTTGATAAGGGGCAATCAGCCCCAGCATTTT
D gene: .; V gene: TRBV7-3; J gene: TRBJ2-1; clone size: many; CDR3 protein: CASSLTQPTLSSYNEQFF; CDR3 DNA: TGTGCCAGCAGCTTAACACAGCCGACCCTAAGCTCCTACAATGAGCAGTTCTTC
D gene: TRBD2; V gene: TRBV12-3/TRBV12-4; J gene: TRBJ2-1; clone size: few; CDR3 protein: CASSKYSGGSYNEQFF; CDR3 DNA: TGTGCCAGCAGTAAATATTCGGGGGGCTCCTACAATGAGCAGTTCTTC
D gene: TRBD1; V gene: TRBV7-9; J gene: TRBJ1-3; clone size: few; CDR3 protein: CASSSRGGEGGNTIYF; CDR3 DNA: TGTGCCAGCAGCTCCCGAGGGGGCGAAGGGGGAAACACCATATATTTT
D gene: TRBD2; V gene: TRBV5-4; J gene: TRBJ2-7; clone size: many; CDR3 protein: CASSFSGALYEQYF; CDR3 DNA: TGTGCCAGCAGTTTTAGCGGGGCGCTGTACGAGCAGTACTTC
D gene: TRBD2; V gene: TRBV3-1; J gene: TRBJ2-6; clone size: .; CDR3 protein: CASSPRAGGLGANVLTF; CDR3 DNA: TGTGCCAGCAGCCCCCGAGCGGGAGGGTTGGGGGCCAACGTCCTGACTTTC
D gene: TRBD1; V gene: TRBV18; J gene: TRBJ2-7; clone size: .; CDR3 protein: CASSPQGQGAVEQYF; CDR3 DNA: TGTGCCAGCTCTCCGCAAGGACAGGGGGCCGTCGAGCAGTACTTC
D gene: TRBD1; V gene: TRBV20-1; J gene: TRBJ1-5; clone size: .; CDR3 protein: CSALMGTGVSNQPQHF; CDR3 DNA: TGCAGTGCTCTCATGGGGACAGGGGTTAGCAATCAGCCCCAGCATTTT
D gene: TRBD2; V gene: TRBV7-9; J gene: TRBJ2-3; clone size: .; CDR3 protein: CASRTPAGSADTQYF; CDR3 DNA: TGTGCCAGCCGCACCCCAGCGGGATCGGCAGATACGCAGTATTTT
D gene: .; V gene: TRBV5-5; J gene: TRBJ2-5; clone size: few; CDR3 protein: CASSLASQETQYF; CDR3 DNA: TGTGCCAGCAGCTTGGCCTCCCAAGAGACCCAGTACTTC
D gene: .; V gene: TRBV3-1; J gene: TRBJ2-7; clone size: many; CDR3 protein: CASSDPGLHLDEQYF; CDR3 DNA: TGTGCCAGCAGCGATCCGGGACTCCACCTTGACGAGCAGTACTTC
D gene: TRBD2; V gene: TRBV5-6; J gene: TRBJ2-5; clone size: few; CDR3 protein: CASSLGLAGVEETQYF; CDR3 DNA: TGTGCCAGCAGCTTGGGACTAGCGGGAGTGGAGGAGACCCAGTACTTC
D gene: TRBD1; V gene: TRBV5-4; J gene: TRBJ1-2; clone size: few; CDR3 protein: CASSLNRGYGYTF; CDR3 DNA: TGTGCCAGCAGCTTGAACAGGGGATATGGCTACACCTTC
D gene: .; V gene: TRBV5-1; J gene: TRBJ2-7; clone size: many; CDR3 protein: CASSGLGQVYEQYF; CDR3 DNA: TGCGCCAGCAGCGGTCTCGGACAAGTTTACGAGCAGTACTTC
D gene: .; V gene: TRBV12-3/TRBV12-4; J gene: TRBJ2-3; clone size: .; CDR3 protein: CASRFMTTTDTQYF; CDR3 DNA: TGTGCCAGCAGGTTCATGACCACCACAGATACGCAGTATTTT
D gene: .; V gene: TRBV4-2; J gene: TRBJ1-1; clone size: few; CDR3 protein: CASSQGGYSNTEAFF; CDR3 DNA: TGTGCCAGCAGCCAAGGGGGATATTCGAACACTGAAGCTTTCTTT
D gene: .; V gene: TRBV7-2; J gene: TRBJ2-3; clone size: many; CDR3 protein: CASSLVGRGSSPQYF; CDR3 DNA: TGTGCCAGCAGCTTAGTTGGTCGGGGAAGCAGTCCGCAGTATTTT
D gene: .; V gene: TRBV24-1; J gene: TRBJ1-5; clone size: few; CDR3 protein: CATSDPQGSGQPQHF; CDR3 DNA: TGTGCCACCAGTGATCCACAGGGTTCGGGTCAGCCCCAGCATTTT
D gene: .; V gene: TRBV3-1; J gene: TRBJ1-1; clone size: .; CDR3 protein: CASSQGSETEAFF; CDR3 DNA: TGTGCCAGCAGCCAAGGGTCAGAAACTGAAGCTTTCTTT
D gene: .; V gene: TRBV11-2; J gene: TRBJ2-1; clone size: many; CDR3 protein: CASSPRGLSSYNEQFF; CDR3 DNA: TGTGCCAGCAGCCCCAGAGGCTTAAGCTCCTACAATGAGCAGTTCTTC
D gene: .; V gene: TRBV3-1; J gene: TRBJ1-2; clone size: few; CDR3 protein: CASSQDGLRGYTF; CDR3 DNA: TGTGCCAGCAGCCAAGATGGGTTGCGTGGCTACACCTTC
D gene: .; V gene: TRBV20-1; J gene: TRBJ2-5; clone size: many; CDR3 protein: CSAPSRRLQETQYF; CDR3 DNA: TGCAGTGCGCCCAGTCGAAGGTTACAAGAGACCCAGTACTTC
D gene: TRBD1; V gene: TRBV27; J gene: TRBJ2-2; clone size: few; CDR3 protein: CASSPRTGGSGELFF; CDR3 DNA: TGTGCCAGCAGTCCCCGGACAGGGGGGAGCGGGGAGCTGTTTTTT
D gene: .; V gene: TRBV5-1; J gene: TRBJ2-1; clone size: many; CDR3 protein: CASSLGGMSSYNEQFF; CDR3 DNA: TGCGCCAGCAGCTTAGGGGGGATGAGCTCCTACAATGAGCAGTTCTTC
D gene: .; V gene: TRBV20-1; J gene: TRBJ2-1; clone size: many; CDR3 protein: CSARYQRGGTYNEQFF; CDR3 DNA: TGCAGTGCTAGATATCAAAGGGGGGGAACCTACAATGAGCAGTTCTTC
D gene: TRBD1; V gene: TRBV20-1; J gene: TRBJ1-2; clone size: few; CDR3 protein: CSANRGLNYGYTF; CDR3 DNA: TGCAGTGCAAACAGGGGGCTAAACTATGGCTACACCTTC
D gene: .; V gene: TRBV6-5; J gene: TRBJ2-3; clone size: .; CDR3 protein: CASRPHSGLSSDTQYF; CDR3 DNA: TGTGCCAGCAGGCCACACTCGGGTCTTAGTTCAGATACGCAGTATTTT
D gene: .; V gene: TRBV28; J gene: TRBJ1-5; clone size: few; CDR3 protein: CASRRSGDYSNQPQHF; CDR3 DNA: TGTGCCAGCAGACGTTCAGGCGATTATAGCAATCAGCCCCAGCATTTT